The text below deals with one T cell receptor beta chain. Its antigen target is currently unknown. One base away there is no much larger clone; base qualities are not given. A patient counted as having stable Graves' hyperthyroidism if no progression to ophthalmopathy occurred over 18 months of follow-up. Hyperthyroidism patients were newly diagnosed, had a disease duration of under 2 months, and were aged 18 to 65 years. Patients with uncontrolled infections, other autoimmune diseases, pregnancy or lactation were excluded. Diagnoses were based on clinical symptoms, serum thyroxine and TRAb, thyroid ultrasound and orbital computed tomography. Trizol reagent was used to extract total RNA, and RNA quality was then checked on an Agilent 2100 Bioanalyzer. The sample comes from a study of T cells in Graves' hyperthyroidism and ophthalmopathy (dated by TCRdb to the late 2010s). About the investigation overall: To identify distinguishing TCR V-J signatures, a discovery cohort of some 99 patients was used, comprising some 45 with Graves' ophthalmopathy and under 60 with stable Graves' hyperthyroidism. Whether ophthalmopathy could be predicted prospectively was tested in an independent validation cohort made up of fewer than 20 hyperthyroidism patients plus 17 patients who later progressed to ophthalmopathy. After blood sampling, hyperthyroidism patients were treated with methimazole at a starting dose of 30 mg daily, and ophthalmopathy patients were treated with high-dose intravenous methylprednisolone. Thyroid tissue and blood T-cell repertoires from more than five Graves' hyperthyroidism patients were also compared in the study. The 75 to 100 discovery patients were randomly split 7:3 into training and test sets. According to the paper, TCR Vbeta CDR3 sequencing was carried out on some 140 peripheral blood samples, which came from over 40 ophthalmopathy, around 75 hyperthyroidism and roughly 17 progressor patients. What the authors observed across the whole study: A 13 V-J signature model separated ophthalmopathy from stable hyperthyroidism, with just over 85% sensitivity and roughly 84% specificity in cross-validation and 80%/75% in testing. No statistical method was used to fix the sample size in advance, and group allocation was not hidden from the investigators. Blood samples also contained most of the expanded thyroid clonotypes (frequency above 0.001), which suggests that blood repertoires may reflect thyroid immune responses. In validation, the model predicted progression to ophthalmopathy a median of around six months before onset, with about 71% sensitivity and 72.22% specificity.

The germline V gene (reference sequence) provides CDR1 DFQATT and CDR2 SNEGSKA. Trimming costs V 5 bases and J 5 bases, and their ends lie 18 bases apart. The CDR3 has 14 amino acids, counting the end cysteine and phenylalanine. The kept DNA is CDR3 alone, 42 bases in frame from the first base. The TCR beta CDR3 regions were amplified from RNA transcripts. A first-round RT-PCR of the TCR CDR3 used the HTBI primer set with the Qiagen OneStep RT-PCR kit. A second multiplex PCR round built the libraries, followed by size selection and purification. Paired-end sequencing of the libraries was performed with 100 bp reads on an Illumina HiSeq2000. In the authors' own workflow: SOAPnuke was used to process the raw data, removing reads that contained adapters or uncalled bases, had a mean Phred below 15, or lacked an exact match to the constant primer or identifier. COPE v1.2.5 was used to merge high-quality paired reads, and clonotypes were defined as unique nucleotide sequences. MiTCR v1.1 was used to align clonotypes to the IMGT TRBV, TRBD and TRBJ reference segments. The analysis was restricted to V-J combinations with a frequency above 0.0001, which together covered 99.2% of the repertoires. The TCS score was defined as F50 (clonal expansion) divided by E x V (chaos), with BLOSUM62-based TCRdist calculated between CDR3 peptides within each V-J. Welch's t-statistics and random forest reduced 500 to 550 V-J features to under 15, which were used in a naive Bayes classifier (R e1071). The similarity between thyroid and blood repertoires was quantified using the Morisita-Horn index. TCRdb trimmed public reads at Q25 via fastp, called clones via MiXCR and kept in-frame beta chains. Merged by CDR3 protein, the rows form single entries marked with the most common genes and DNA. The V and J calls reflect TCRdb's pipeline rather than the authors' work. Within this sample are 45,000 to 55,000 distinct CDR3 sequences, with 45% to 65% of them counted one time only. The ten largest clones represent about 35% of the sample.

This sequence originates from a man younger than 35 with Graves' hyperthyroidism. Material: peripheral blood or thyroid tissue (not recorded which). The sequence joins TRBV20-1 to TRBJ2-5; TRBD2 is a possible D gene, resting on 6 matching bases. CDR3 reads: CSAADGGGMETQYF. The nucleotide sequence reads as follows: TGCAGTGCTGCGGACGGAGGAGGGATGGAGACCCAGTACTTC.